Below, 13 T cell receptor beta chains from the same sample are listed, as sequenced in a study of blood T cell repertoires in COVID-19 (dated by TCRdb to the early 2020s). Libraries were constructed by the immunoSEQ multiplex PCR assay. TCRdb took this table from immuneACCESS and kept in-frame rearrangements with V and J called. Such tables lack part of the clones; where checked against another copy, unresolved V genes explain under half of the gap, and the rest is unexplained. Recorded for this sample are about 160,000 clones; about four fifths of them occurred a single time. More than 7.5% of the sample is taken by the ten largest. Material for sequencing was peripheral blood. The receptors shown here come from a man between 40 and 49 years old who had recovered from COVID-19.

CDR3 bases: TGTGCCAGTAGTCCAACTACGGGACAGGGGTGGGAGACCCAGTACTTC. This translates into CASSPTTGQGWETQYF. The V call is TRBV19, the J call TRBJ2-5; 10 bases fit TRBD1. CDR3 length equals 16 residues. Germline V CDR1 and CDR2: LNHDA, SQIVND (reference sequence). Germline trimming cut 5 bases from V and 5 bases from J; bases unmatched to any gene: 11. Supplemented by reference TRBV19 and TRBJ2-5, the full variable domain reads DGGITQSPKYLFRKEGQNVTLSCEQNLNHDAMYWYRQDPGQGLRLIYYSQIVNDFQKGDIAEGYSVSREKKESFPLTVTSAQKNPTAFYLCASSPTTGQGWETQYFGPGTRLLVL.

V usage is TRBV19 and J usage is TRBJ2-7, with D hard to call. Per the germline V gene, CDR1 is LNHDA and CDR2 is SQIVND (reference sequence). V lost 10 bases and J 0 bases, leaving 13 bases between the germline ends. The CDR3 spans 13 residues. The CDR3 bases are TGTGCCACTGCGCAGACTTACTCCTACGAGCAGTACTTC. This encodes CATAQTYSYEQYF.

The chain combines TRBV1 with TRBJ2-1; TRBD1 is the table's D call and was not checked against the DNA. TRBV1 is noted as a pseudogene. The CDR3 is 16 amino acids. The CDR3 bases are TGCACCAGCAGCCAAGGTCCGGGACAGGGCGACAATGAGCAGTTCTTC. This encodes CTSSQGPGQGDNEQFF.

This chain joins TRBV5-4 and TRBJ2-3, with 9 bases lining up with TRBD1. V was pared by 4 bases and J by 0 bases, with 12 bases of the junction left unmatched. The length of the CDR3 is 18 residues. Germline CDR1 and CDR2: SGHNT and YYREEE (reference sequence). The CDR3 sequence is CASSTGTGRLGSTDTQYF. CDR3 sequence (DNA): TGTGCCAGCAGCACCGGGACAGGGAGGTTAGGCAGCACAGATACGCAGTATTTT.

The chain uses TRBV3-1 (or the pseudogene TRBV3-2) and TRBJ1-2, with TRBD1 matching 7 bases. With V trimmed by 3 bases and J by 3 bases, 4 bases remained unmatched. The CDR3 covers 14 residues. Germline-derived CDR1 and CDR2 are LGHDT and YNNKEL (reference sequence). The CDR3 DNA is TGTGCCAGCAGCCACCGGGGACAGTACTATGGCTACACCTTC. This translates into CASSHRGQYYGYTF.

This clone was counted a few times. The gene calls are TRBV9 and TRBJ2-4; tentatively, D is TRBD2 (5 bases). V lost 3 bases and J 3 bases, leaving 16 bases between the germline ends. From germline, CDR1 is SGDLS and CDR2 YYNGEE. The CDR3 covers 16 residues. This CDR3 is CASSGALGGVKNIQYF. The CDR3 bases are TGTGCCAGCAGCGGCGCGTTAGGAGGAGTCAAAAACATTCAGTACTTC.

In DNA, the CDR3 is TGTGCCAGATACCCGACTAGCACAGATACGCAGTATTTT. Translating it yields CARYPTSTDTQYF. The chain uses TRBV27 and TRBJ2-3, with D unclear. The CDR3 spans 13 residues. From germline, CDR1 is MNHEY and CDR2 SMNVEV (reference sequence). Trimming pared 9 bases from V and 0 bases from J, leaving 10 bases between.

The sample holds a few counts of this clone. The chain has TRBV6-4 and TRBJ2-1; maybe TRBD2 (6 bases). The CDR3 has 16 residues. CDR1 and CDR2 (germline): MRHNA, SNTAGT. Trimming removed 5 bases from V and 6 bases from J, with 20 bases in between. The CDR3 coding sequence is TGTGCCAGCAGTAGGGACTCCGGGAGTGGTGGCAATGAGCAGTTCTTC. This encodes CASSRDSGSGGNEQFF.

The chain has TRBV10-3 and TRBJ2-6, with 8 bases lining up with TRBD1. The trim removed 7 bases at V and 0 bases at J, leaving 11 bases unmatched. Germline CDR1 is ENHRY and CDR2 is SYGVKD. This CDR3 is 18 amino acids long. The chain's CDR3 is CAITPGTGSNSGANVLTF. In DNA, the CDR3 is TGTGCCATCACCCCCGGGACAGGATCAAACTCTGGGGCCAACGTCCTGACTTTC.

This chain uses TRBV29-1 with TRBJ2-3, with 7 bases identical to TRBD2. The CDR3 contains 13 residues. V was pared by 3 bases and J by 5 bases, with 5 bases of the junction left unmatched. Germline V CDR1 and CDR2: SQVTM, ANQGSEA. The CDR3 bases are TGCAGCGTTGAGCGGGAGTATGGAGATACGCAGTATTTT. Its protein product is CSVEREYGDTQYF.

V gene TRBV24-1 combines with J gene TRBJ1-5; D perhaps matches TRBD1 (5 bases). In germline, CDR1 is KGHDR, CDR2 SFDVKD. The CDR3 loop spans 16 amino acids. V was pared by 9 bases and J by 6 bases, with 23 bases between. CDR3 bases: TGTGCCACCCCTCAGGGAAGGTGTAGGTTTTTTCAGCCCCAGCATTTT. Translating gives CATPQGRCRFFQPQHF.

The CDR3 sequence is CSVEFLLAGEQETQYF. CDR3 nucleotides: TGCAGCGTTGAATTCCTGCTAGCGGGAGAGCAAGAGACCCAGTACTTC. This chain connects TRBV29-1 to TRBJ2-5, with 10 bases aligning to TRBD2. Trimming took 2 bases from V and 2 from J; bases not matched to a gene: 8. This CDR3 is built from 16 residues. CDR1 and CDR2 from the germline V gene are SQVTM and ANQGSEA.

The chain carries TRBV15 and TRBJ2-7; a weak D match, TRBD1 (6 bases). CDR3 length: 15 amino acids. CDR1 is LNHNV and CDR2 is YYDKDF in the germline V gene (reference sequence). Trimming left V 4 bases short and J 0 bases short, with 13 bases between. CDR3 sequence reads: CATSTFQGTSYEQYF. In DNA, the CDR3 is TGTGCCACCAGCACCTTCCAGGGGACCTCCTACGAGCAGTACTTC.